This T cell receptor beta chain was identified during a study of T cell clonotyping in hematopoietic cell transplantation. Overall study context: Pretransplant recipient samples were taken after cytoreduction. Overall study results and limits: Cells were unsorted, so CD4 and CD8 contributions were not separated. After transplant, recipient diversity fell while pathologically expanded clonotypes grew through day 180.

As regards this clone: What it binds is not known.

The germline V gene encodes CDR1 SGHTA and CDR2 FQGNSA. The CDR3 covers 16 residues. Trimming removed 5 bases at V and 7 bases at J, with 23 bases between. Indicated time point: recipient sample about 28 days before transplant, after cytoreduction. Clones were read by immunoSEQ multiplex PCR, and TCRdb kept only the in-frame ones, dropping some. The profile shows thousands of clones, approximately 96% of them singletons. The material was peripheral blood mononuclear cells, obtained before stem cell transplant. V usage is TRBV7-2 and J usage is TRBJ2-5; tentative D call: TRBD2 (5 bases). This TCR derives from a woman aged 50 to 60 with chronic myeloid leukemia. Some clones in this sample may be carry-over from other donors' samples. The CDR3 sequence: CASSPGPSGYQATQYF. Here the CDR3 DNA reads TGTGCCAGCAGCCCGGGCCCGTCGGGATACCAGGCGACCCAGTACTTC. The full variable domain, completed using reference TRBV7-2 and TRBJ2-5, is GAGVSQSPSNKVTEKGKDVELRCDPISGHTALYWYRQSLGQGLEFLIYFQGNSAPDKSGLPSDRFSAERTGGSVSTLTIQRTQQEDSAVYLCASSPGPSGYQATQYFGPGTRLLVL.